These 18 T cell receptor beta chains were sequenced from one sample in a study of Ad26.COV2.S vaccination and SARS-CoV-2 variants. Only in-frame clones appear in the TCRdb table, and some are missing; sequencing was by immunoSEQ multiplex PCR. The data contain hundreds of thousands of clones, around 89% of them singletons. Treatment given: over 15 received Ad26.COV2.S at low or high dose, single or two shots; several received placebo; per-sample allocation not given. Sampling was done on day 63 after the first vaccine or placebo injection. Sequencing was performed on peripheral blood, taken in a trial of Ad26.COV2.S vaccine versus placebo. The receptors were gathered from a person aged 18-60 years who received the Ad26.COV2.S COVID-19 vaccine or a placebo.

The chain joins TRBV12-5 to TRBJ2-3, with 10 nucleotides matching TRBD1. This CDR3 contains 16 residues. Germline V gene data show CDR1 as LGHNT and CDR2 as FRNRAP. J was trimmed by 5 bases and V by 4 bases; bases with no gene match: 9. CDR3 in amino acids: CASGWGTGDTGDTQYF. DNA for the CDR3: TGTGCTAGTGGTTGGGGGACAGGGGATACGGGAGATACGCAGTATTTT.

The genes are TRBV28 and TRBJ2-7, with D perhaps matching TRBD1 (5 bases). V lost 5 bases and J lost 0, with 8 bases in between. The germline V gene has CDR1 MDHEN and CDR2 SYDVKM. The CDR3 length is 13 residues. The chain's CDR3 is CASSPDNSYEQYF. The CDR3 bases are TGTGCCAGCAGTCCGGACAACTCCTACGAGCAGTACTTC.

The genes are TRBV7-8 and TRBJ2-6, with unresolved D. The CDR3 spans 18 residues. V was trimmed by 1 base and J by 0 bases, leaving 13 bases between them. Germline-derived CDR1 and CDR2 are SGHVS and FQNEAQ. The chain's CDR3 is CASSLVPGSSSGANVLTF. The DNA for the CDR3 is TGTGCCAGCAGCTTAGTTCCAGGCAGCAGCTCTGGGGCCAACGTCCTGACTTTC.

The chain employs TRBV5-1 and TRBJ2-7; D ambiguous. The V gene lost 0 bases and the J gene lost 7 bases, with 14 bases spanning the gap. The length of the CDR3 is 14 residues. The germline gives CDR1 SGHRS, CDR2 YFSETQ. CDR3 sequence (DNA): TGCGCCAGCAGCTTGGTTACGGAACTACGAGAGCAGTACTTC. Translation gives CASSLVTELREQYF.

The chain has TRBV28 and TRBJ1-3; D possibly corresponds to TRBD1 (5 bases). This CDR3 comprises 14 residues. Germline V gene lookup returns CDR1 MDHEN and CDR2 SYDVKM. V gave up 3 bases and J gave up 2 bases, with 8 bases separating them. The CDR3 is CASSLTATGNTIYF. The CDR3 coding sequence is TGTGCCAGCAGTTTGACAGCCACTGGAAACACCATATATTTT.

This clone was detected once. V is TRBV5-1 and J is TRBJ2-1; D gene unclear. The CDR3 is 13 residues long. The germline V gene encodes CDR1 SGHRS and CDR2 YFSETQ. V was trimmed by 5 bases and J by 8 bases, leaving 14 bases between them. The CDR3 DNA is TGCGCCAGCAGTCGGCAGGTTAGTGATGAGCAGTTCTTC. It codes for CASSRQVSDEQFF.

The table lists this clone with a count of one. This sequence joins TRBV7-8 and TRBJ2-1; TRBD2 aligns across 9 bases. The V gene's germline CDR1 is SGHVS and CDR2 FQNEAQ. V lost 6 bases and J lost 4; bases outside the gene matches: 7. The CDR3 runs to 15 residues. CDR3 nucleotides: TGTGCCAGCAGTTCGACTAGCGGACCTTACAATGAGCAGTTCTTC. It is translated as CASSSTSGPYNEQFF.

The CDR3 coding sequence is TGTGCCACGAGACAGGGGGCTTCCTACGAGCAGTACTTC. Protein: CATRQGASYEQYF. This sequence joins TRBV6-5 and TRBJ2-7; 10 nucleotides align to TRBD1. This CDR3 contains 13 residues. The V gene end was trimmed by 10 bases and the J gene end by 1 base; junction bases not matched to a gene: 4. Germline V lookup: CDR1 MNHEY, CDR2 SVGAGI.

The chain is built from TRBV28 and TRBJ1-6, with 8 bases matching TRBD1. This CDR3 region has 14 residues. J lost 8 bases, V lost 7 bases, and 7 bases had no gene match. Germline assignment: CDR1 MDHEN and CDR2 SYDVKM. The CDR3 sequence: CASNIQGADSPLHF. CDR3 nucleotide sequence: TGTGCCAGCAATATTCAGGGGGCGGATTCACCCCTCCACTTT.

This chain joins TRBV19 and TRBJ1-2; 8 bases are shared with TRBD1. The CDR3 runs to 15 residues. Germline loops: CDR1 LNHDA, CDR2 SQIVND (reference sequence). J gave up 3 bases and V 4 bases, and 7 bases lay outside the gene matches. CDR3 sequence reads: CASSKRQGTDYGYTF. The DNA for the CDR3 is TGTGCCAGTAGTAAGAGACAGGGGACTGACTATGGCTACACCTTC.

This chain joins TRBV29-1 and TRBJ1-6; the match to TRBD1 covers 7 bases. V was clipped by 5 bases and J by 10 bases; unmatched bases: 8. The V gene's germline CDR1 is SQVTM and CDR2 ANQGSEA. The CDR3 runs to 13 residues. The CDR3 protein is CSVRDRFDSPLHF. For the CDR3, the DNA is TGCAGCGTTCGGGACAGATTTGACTCACCCCTCCACTTT.

This chain joins TRBV5-5 and TRBJ1-2; perhaps TRBD1 as D (6 bases). The CDR3 length is 16 residues. The germline gives CDR1 SGHKS, CDR2 YYEKEE (reference sequence). With 6 bases removed from V and 5 bases from J, the gap between germline ends came to 23 bases. CDR3 protein: CASTPRGTKSTYGYTF. The DNA for the CDR3 is TGTGCCAGCACCCCACGCGGGACAAAATCGACGTATGGCTACACCTTC.

This chain uses TRBV2 with TRBJ2-1; D possibly matches TRBD1 or TRBD2 (6 bases each). CDR3 length equals 14 residues. Germline V gene lookup returns CDR1 SNHLY and CDR2 FYNNEI. V shed 6 bases and J shed 9 bases, with 18 bases lying between them. The DNA for the CDR3 is TGTGCCAGCAGAGGAGGAGAGGGGGGTAGTGAGCAGTTCTTC. Its translation: CASRGGEGGSEQFF.

The J gene is TRBJ1-5, the V gene TRBV19; 11 bases are a match to TRBD1. This CDR3 is 17 amino acids long. CDR1 is LNHDA and CDR2 is SQIVND in the germline V gene (reference sequence). V gave up 4 bases and J gave up 3 bases; unmatched junction bases: 8. The CDR3 nucleotides are TGTGCCAGTAGTACAGGATGGGACAGGGGGTTCAATCAGCCCCAGCATTTT. It yields the protein CASSTGWDRGFNQPQHF.

The chain joins TRBV7-9 to TRBJ1-5, with D uncertain. Germline V gene lookup returns CDR1 SEHNR and CDR2 FQNEAQ (reference sequence). Trimming shortened V by 4 bases and J by 9 bases, and 10 bases separated the two germline ends. CDR3 length: 12 residues. CDR3 sequence (DNA): TGTGCCAGCAGCTCCCCAGATCGGCCCCAGCATTTT. It translates to CASSSPDRPQHF.

V and J are TRBV28 and TRBJ1-1; no clear D gene. CDR1 is MDHEN, CDR2 SYDVKM, per germline. The CDR3 totals 14 residues. Between the trimmed V and J ends, which lost 7 bases and 1 base, there was a span of 13 bases. CDR3 in DNA: TGTGCCAGCACCCCTAACAGCAAGAACACTGAAGCTTTCTTT. Protein product: CASTPNSKNTEAFF.

This clone was recorded once. The rearrangement joins TRBV9 to TRBJ2-1; 10 bases agree with TRBD1. CDR1 and CDR2 from the germline V gene are SGDLS and YYNGEE. CDR3 length: 15 residues. Losses at the gene ends were 4 bases for V and 8 bases for J; bases not matched to a gene: 9. The CDR3 loop reads CASSPEGDRGDEQFF. The CDR3 nucleotides read TGTGCCAGCAGCCCAGAAGGGGACAGGGGCGATGAGCAGTTCTTC.

The chain uses TRBV12-3 or TRBV12-4 and TRBJ2-4; D is unresolved. V gave up 5 bases and J gave up 9 bases, with 14 bases separating them. The CDR3 is 13 residues long. CDR3 in DNA: TGTGCCAGCAGTCTACACCAGGAGAGCATTCAGTACTTC. Translation gives CASSLHQESIQYF.